Listed below are T cell receptor beta chains from one sample, sequenced in a study of T-cell reconstitution after alpha-beta-depleted transplantation in children. MiXCR was run by TCRdb on the PCR reads, yielding one entry per CDR3 protein. This table has 750,000 to 950,000 distinct CDR3 sequences, around 17% appearing once. Sequenced here: PBMCs, mostly from graft donor cells, sampled 360 days after TCRalphabeta/CD19-depleted stem cell transplant. These TCRs come from a male patient under 18 who had a stem cell transplant for acute lymphoblastic leukemia, so the T cells may come from the graft donor. The CDR3 runs from the conserved cysteine through the conserved F or W. Fields, in order: CDR3 protein, CDR3 DNA, V gene, D gene, clone size, J gene. The D gene is left open where the match is weak. Part of the rows lack a size; the others show once, few, many or a class for expanded clones.

CDR3aa: CSARDRDGRLYGYTF; CDR3nt: TGCAGTGCTAGAGATCGGGACGGACGGCTCTATGGCTACACCTTC; v_gene: TRBV20-1; d_gene: .; abundance: .; j_gene: TRBJ1-2
CDR3aa: CASSPYGGPAVAYEQYF; CDR3nt: TGCGCCAGCAGCCCTTATGGCGGGCCTGCAGTCGCCTACGAGCAGTACTTC; v_gene: TRBV5-1; d_gene: .; abundance: .; j_gene: TRBJ2-7
CDR3aa: CASSVRLVPGTDTQYF; CDR3nt: TGTGCCAGCAGCGTTCGACTCGTCCCGGGCACAGATACGCAGTATTTT; v_gene: TRBV9; d_gene: .; abundance: few; j_gene: TRBJ2-3
CDR3aa: CASSDPGLAGGHTYEQYF; CDR3nt: TGTGCCAGCAGTGACCCGGGACTAGCGGGAGGCCATACCTACGAGCAGTACTTC; v_gene: TRBV6-4; d_gene: TRBD2; abundance: .; j_gene: TRBJ2-7
CDR3aa: CSARRREWSADTQYF; CDR3nt: TGCAGTGCTAGAAGGCGGGAATGGAGCGCAGATACGCAGTATTTT; v_gene: TRBV20-1; d_gene: .; abundance: many; j_gene: TRBJ2-3
CDR3aa: CSASGNSYEQYF; CDR3nt: TGCAGCGCTAGCGGGAACTCCTACGAGCAGTACTTC; v_gene: TRBV29-1; d_gene: TRBD2; abundance: .; j_gene: TRBJ2-7
CDR3aa: CASTPLHLAEDNEQFF; CDR3nt: TGTGCCAGCACCCCGCTCCATCTAGCGGAGGACAATGAGCAGTTCTTC; v_gene: TRBV6-1; d_gene: TRBD2; abundance: .; j_gene: TRBJ2-1
CDR3aa: CASSRQNQETQYF; CDR3nt: TGTGCCAGCAGCCGTCAGAACCAAGAGACCCAGTACTTC; v_gene: TRBV9; d_gene: .; abundance: few; j_gene: TRBJ2-5
CDR3aa: CASTWGGLATDTQYF; CDR3nt: TGCGCCAGCACCTGGGGGGGGCTAGCGACAGATACGCAGTATTTT; v_gene: TRBV10-2; d_gene: .; abundance: .; j_gene: TRBJ2-3
CDR3aa: CASSHYGFNTGELFF; CDR3nt: TGTGCCAGCAGCCATTACGGGTTTAACACCGGGGAGCTGTTTTTT; v_gene: TRBV3-1; d_gene: .; abundance: few; j_gene: TRBJ2-2
CDR3aa: CASSILAGDFNEQFF; CDR3nt: TGTGCCAGTAGTATTTTAGCGGGAGATTTTAATGAGCAGTTCTTC; v_gene: TRBV19; d_gene: TRBD2; abundance: .; j_gene: TRBJ2-1
CDR3aa: CASSDGGSSKNIQYF; CDR3nt: TGTGCCAGCAGTGACGGTGGGAGTTCCAAAAACATTCAGTACTTC; v_gene: TRBV2; d_gene: .; abundance: .; j_gene: TRBJ2-4
CDR3aa: CSASPPESNYNEQFF; CDR3nt: TGCAGTGCTAGTCCTCCAGAATCTAACTACAATGAGCAGTTCTTC; v_gene: TRBV20-1; d_gene: .; abundance: many; j_gene: TRBJ2-1
CDR3aa: CSASPAGRVETQYF; CDR3nt: TGCAGTGCTAGTCCAGCGGGGAGGGTGGAGACCCAGTACTTC; v_gene: TRBV20-1; d_gene: TRBD2; abundance: few; j_gene: TRBJ2-5
CDR3aa: CASSVIAGGPGHEQFF; CDR3nt: TGTGCCAGCAGCGTGATAGCGGGAGGGCCCGGGCATGAGCAGTTCTTC; v_gene: TRBV9; d_gene: TRBD2; abundance: few; j_gene: TRBJ2-1
CDR3aa: CSASLVGAEQFF; CDR3nt: TGCAGTGCTAGCCTTGTGGGGGCTGAGCAGTTCTTC; v_gene: TRBV20-1; d_gene: .; abundance: .; j_gene: TRBJ2-1
CDR3aa: CASSESGQLPHEQYF; CDR3nt: TGTGCCAGCAGTGAATCGGGACAGCTACCCCACGAGCAGTACTTC; v_gene: TRBV6-2/TRBV6-3; d_gene: TRBD1; abundance: many; j_gene: TRBJ2-7
CDR3aa: CASRTGSGTDTQYF; CDR3nt: TGTGCCAGCAGAACAGGGTCGGGCACAGATACGCAGTATTTT; v_gene: TRBV27; d_gene: .; abundance: few; j_gene: TRBJ2-3
CDR3aa: CASRSGVTNEKLFF; CDR3nt: TGCGCCAGCAGGTCAGGAGTAACTAATGAAAAACTGTTTTTT; v_gene: TRBV5-1; d_gene: .; abundance: .; j_gene: TRBJ1-4
CDR3aa: CASSWDRGTYNEQFF; CDR3nt: TGTGCCAGCAGCTGGGACAGGGGGACCTACAATGAGCAGTTCTTC; v_gene: TRBV6-1; d_gene: TRBD1; abundance: .; j_gene: TRBJ2-1
CDR3aa: CASSRTGLATYEQYF; CDR3nt: TGCGCCAGCAGCCGGACGGGACTAGCGACATACGAGCAGTACTTC; v_gene: TRBV4-1; d_gene: TRBD2; abundance: .; j_gene: TRBJ2-7
CDR3aa: CASSSGTGGQPQHF; CDR3nt: TGTGCCAGCAGCTCAGGGACAGGGGGCCAGCCCCAGCATTTT; v_gene: TRBV7-9; d_gene: TRBD1; abundance: few; j_gene: TRBJ1-5
CDR3aa: CASSELAGAGELFF; CDR3nt: TGTGCCAGCAGTGAACTAGCGGGAGCCGGGGAGCTGTTTTTT; v_gene: TRBV25-1; d_gene: TRBD2; abundance: many; j_gene: TRBJ2-2
CDR3aa: CSVRSGYTGELFF; CDR3nt: TGCAGCGTTAGGTCGGGGTACACCGGGGAGCTGTTTTTT; v_gene: TRBV29-1; d_gene: .; abundance: many; j_gene: TRBJ2-2
CDR3aa: CASSEYKASGYVAQYF; CDR3nt: TGTGCCAGCAGTGAATATAAGGCTAGCGGTTACGTGGCCCAGTACTTC; v_gene: TRBV25-1; d_gene: TRBD2; abundance: .; j_gene: TRBJ2-5
CDR3aa: CASSYSLGLALTGELFF; CDR3nt: TGTGCCAGCAGTTACTCGTTGGGACTAGCCCTCACCGGGGAGCTGTTTTTT; v_gene: TRBV6-2/TRBV6-3; d_gene: TRBD2; abundance: .; j_gene: TRBJ2-2
CDR3aa: CASSQDGPGGILGAFF; CDR3nt: TGTGCCAGCAGCCAAGACGGCCCAGGGGGCATTTTGGGAGCTTTCTTT; v_gene: TRBV3-1; d_gene: TRBD1; abundance: .; j_gene: TRBJ1-1